This TCR beta chain was retrieved from a study of immune characteristics of hereditary and idiopathic chronic pancreatitis. The study in broad terms: The study profiled local pancreatic immune cells and TCRbeta repertoires in hereditary and idiopathic chronic pancreatitis compared with control organ donor pancreases. TCRbeta sequencing included a few control pancreases, 7 or 8 pancreases with hereditary chronic pancreatitis and roughly six pancreases with idiopathic chronic pancreatitis. Minimal in vitro experimental manipulation of pancreas-infiltrating T cells was the reason the gDNA-based approach was selected.

The library was obtained by the immunoSEQ multiplex PCR assay. From pancreatic genomic DNA, the TCRbeta CDR3 region and adjacent sequences were amplified and sequenced. Per the original workflow: Repertoire diversity was assessed as a mean normalized Shannon-Wiener index, together with productive clonality and counts of productive rearrangements. Control and chronic pancreatitis repertoire metrics were compared with the nonparametric Mann-Whitney U test. A shared clonotype was defined as a CDR3beta sequence with the same amino acid composition and length across subjects. TCRdb obtained this table from immuneACCESS and retained in-frame rearrangements with V and J assigned. These tables miss some clones; where compared with another copy, unresolved V genes account for less than half of the shortfall, and the remainder is unexplained. The DNA was the basis for D and trimming; V, J and clone size are from that table. Recorded for this sample are roughly 2,000 clones; around 77% of them occurred a single time. The top ten hold 16% of the sample.

The research as a whole found: Chronic pancreatitis caused by alcohol use was not included in the study. Hereditary and idiopathic chronic pancreatitis differed in Vbeta-Jbeta gene family usage, including TRBV10, TRBV19, TRBV23 and TRBV5. Compared with controls, both chronic pancreatitis groups had significantly higher TCRbeta repertoire diversity and lower clonality. Because patient tissue could only be obtained at the time of TPIAT, differences in disease duration may have influenced the immune findings. Among around 14 chronic pancreatitis patients, the number of productive TCR rearrangements showed a positive correlation with disease severity scores.

The CDR3 sequence holds 18 residues, the cysteine and phenylalanine included. Solely the CDR3 DNA is kept, with 54 bases framed from the first base. V is cut by 0 bases and J by 6 bases, and the space between the germline ends is 22 bases. CDR1 and CDR2 are read off the germline V gene as SGHRS and YFSETQ. Chronic pancreatitis pancreas tissue was obtained from patients undergoing total pancreatectomy with islet autotransplantation (TPIAT). Included chronic pancreatitis patients had no known history of diabetes. For TCRbeta sequencing, genomic DNA was extracted directly from bulk pancreas tissue, without T cell sorting. No particular cause of disease was identified in idiopathic chronic pancreatitis patients. Pancreas tissues from patients and organ donors were collected consecutively at two US centers. By its share of the sample, this clone is large (0.1 to 1%). Its antigen remains undetermined. Base quality data are lacking; no much larger clone is found one base away.

The rearrangement joined TRBV5-1 to TRBJ2-1, with TRBD2 as a weak D call on 6 bases. The sequenced sample was pancreas tissue with idiopathic chronic pancreatitis. The cell subset or site label for this specimen denotes: chronic pancreatitis without an identified cause. The receptor comes from a human donor with chronic pancreatitis. The nucleotide sequence is TGCGCCAGCAGCTTGGCAGAGGCGGGACCACTAATTTTCAATGAGCAGTTCTTC. It specifies CASSLAEAGPLIFNEQFF. With all but the CDR3 taken from the reference TRBV5-1 and TRBJ2-1 genes, the full variable domain is: KAGVTQTPRYLIKTRGQQVTLSCSPISGHRSVSWYQQTPGQGLQFLFEYFSETQRNKGNFPGRFSGRQFSNSRSEMNVSTLELGDSALYLCASSLAEAGPLIFNEQFFGPGTRLTVL.